Listed below are T cell receptor beta chains from one sample, sequenced in a study of shared clonotypes between healthy human individuals. TCRdb's copy holds only in-frame clones and misses some; the assay was immunoSEQ multiplex PCR. The top ten hold roughly 0.62% of the sample, which has over 850,000 clones, 75% to 85% seen once. The sample was memory CD4+ T cells from PBMCs. All receptors derive from a man younger than 35 in good health. Some clones in this sample may be carry-over from other donors' samples. Both conserved end residues are part of each CDR3.

CASTPLAGAGANVLTF | TRBV5-1
CSVEGPLNTGELFF | TRBV29-1
CASSEYSSSYEQYF | TRBV6-1
CASSSVGDTQYF | TRBV28
CASSQAPWTGPLSTDTQYF | TRBV4-3
CASSPERPGAMELFF | TRBV4-1
CASMRESYEQYF | TRBV2
CASSYRANYGYTF | TRBV27
CASSLQGGPPNEQFF | TRBV5-6
CASSLGTNTEAFF | TRBV5-1
CASSLYVSGDLGTQYF | TRBV7-2
CASNPGQGGGELFF | TRBV6-6
CASSAGRDSQETQYF | TRBV9
CASSVGLANTDTQYF | TRBV11-2
CAGSQGPRYEQYF | TRBV7-2
CASRTGTETYNEQFF | TRBV6-1
CASSGSGRNEQFF | TRBV28